Described below is a single T cell receptor (beta chain) sequence and its context. Trimming removed 2 bases from V and 5 bases from J; junction bases left unmatched: 14. The CDR3 covers 18 residues. Germline-derived CDR1 and CDR2 are KGHSH and LQKENI. The data were obtained in a study of blood T cell repertoires in COVID-19. Clones were sequenced by immunoSEQ multiplex PCR, and TCRdb holds only the in-frame ones, with some missing. The table lists about 370,000 clones, roughly 90% of them singletons. The source material was PBMCs or T cells enriched from blood (not recorded which). This TCR derives from a woman in her thirties or forties who had been exposed to COVID-19. The chain is built from TRBV18 and TRBJ1-4; 7 bases align to TRBD1. The CDR3, as DNA: TGTGCCAGCTCACCATACGGCCCAGGGGGGACTTCGAATGAAAAACTGTTTTTT. Protein: CASSPYGPGGTSNEKLFF.